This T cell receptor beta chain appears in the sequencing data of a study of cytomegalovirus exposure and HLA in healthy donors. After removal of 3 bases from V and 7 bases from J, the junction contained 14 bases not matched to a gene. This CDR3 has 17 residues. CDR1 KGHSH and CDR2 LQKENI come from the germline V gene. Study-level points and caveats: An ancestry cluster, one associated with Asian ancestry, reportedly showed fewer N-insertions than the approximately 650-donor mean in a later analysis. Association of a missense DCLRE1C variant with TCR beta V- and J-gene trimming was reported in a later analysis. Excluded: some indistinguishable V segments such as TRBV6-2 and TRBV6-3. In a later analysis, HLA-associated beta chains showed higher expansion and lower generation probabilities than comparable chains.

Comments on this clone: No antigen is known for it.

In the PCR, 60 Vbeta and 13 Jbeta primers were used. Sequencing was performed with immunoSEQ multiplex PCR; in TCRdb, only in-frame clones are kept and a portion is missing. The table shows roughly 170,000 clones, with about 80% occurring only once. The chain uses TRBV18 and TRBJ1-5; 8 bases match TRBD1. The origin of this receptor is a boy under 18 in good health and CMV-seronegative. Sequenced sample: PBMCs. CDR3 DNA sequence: TGTGCCAGCTCACCCCCCTCAGGGGGCGCGGGAAGGCAGCCCCAGCATTTT. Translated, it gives CASSPPSGGAGRQPQHF.